The present T cell receptor beta chain was sequenced within a study of blood T cell repertoires in COVID-19. Across the whole study: Acute and convalescent COVID-19 samples came from the United States, Italy and Spain.

Repertoires were generated with immunoSEQ multiplex PCR, while TCRdb's copy carries only in-frame clones and drops some. The table shows about 250,000 clones, with around 85% occurring only once. Two negative PCRs, clearance, or symptom resolution were required of recovered Cohort 3 donors. This clone was seen just once. Germline V gene sequence: CDR1 LGHDT, CDR2 YNNKEL (reference sequence). The germline V and J ends were trimmed by 4 bases and 3 bases, with 18 bases remaining between them. This CDR3 spans 17 amino acids. The TCR comes from a woman under 40 who had recovered from COVID-19. Sequenced input: PBMCs or T cells enriched from blood (not recorded which). The chain uses TRBV3-1 (or the pseudogene TRBV3-2) and TRBJ2-2, with D tentatively TRBD2 (6 bases). Written as DNA, the CDR3 is TGTGCCAGCAGCCCGGGGTTTGACAGCGGGTACACCGGGGAGCTGTTTTTT. Translating it yields CASSPGFDSGYTGELFF.